A single sample gave rise to the 21 T cell receptor beta chains below, sequenced in a study of cytomegalovirus exposure and HLA in healthy donors (dated by TCRdb to 2015 to 2018). Preparation of the library involved the immunoSEQ multiplex PCR assay. A mixture of 60 forward primers for TCR Vbeta segments and 13 reverse primers for TCR Jbeta segments was used in the multiplex PCR. TCRdb mirrors the immuneACCESS table, restricted to in-frame sequences. Some clones are absent from its copies; in checked studies, under half trace to an unresolved V gene, and the reason for the others is unknown. For this sample the table gives approximately 130,000 clones, of which roughly 9.6% were detected only once. Jointly, the top ten make up roughly 6.4% of the sample. The specimen sequenced was PBMCs. The receptor source for this set is a woman aged 40 to 50 in good health and CMV-seropositive.

DNA of the CDR3: TGTGCCAGCAGTCCCCAGACAGTTAGCAATCAGCCCCAGCATTTT. Its translation: CASSPQTVSNQPQHF. The chain combines TRBV2 with TRBJ1-5; possible D gene TRBD1, 5 bases. CDR1 and CDR2 from the germline V gene are SNHLY and FYNNEI. Trimming removed 5 bases at V and 0 bases at J, with 11 bases between. This CDR3 spans 15 amino acids.

This clone has only a few counts. The J gene is TRBJ1-5, the V gene TRBV15; unclear D gene. Trimming took off 5 bases at V and 2 bases at J, with 13 bases between the two ends. CDR3 size: 15 residues. Germline V lookup: CDR1 LNHNV, CDR2 YYDKDF (reference sequence). In DNA, the CDR3 is TGTGCCACCAGCCTCGGGGAGGGCGGCAATCAGCCCCAGCATTTT. Translation gives CATSLGEGGNQPQHF.

The chain employs TRBV29-1 and TRBJ2-3, with D hard to call. CDR1 SQVTM and CDR2 ANQGSEA come from the germline V gene. The CDR3 loop spans 11 amino acids. Trimming took 6 bases from V and 3 from J, leaving 7 bases between them. For the CDR3, the DNA is TGCAGCGTCTTAACAACAGATACGCAGTATTTT. It yields the protein CSVLTTDTQYF.

The sample holds a few counts of this clone. V is TRBV2 and J is TRBJ1-6; 8 bases match TRBD1. Per the germline V gene, CDR1 is SNHLY and CDR2 is FYNNEI. This CDR3 comprises 15 residues. V trimming: 7 bases; J trimming: 5 bases; junction bases outside the gene matches: 7. The CDR3 DNA sequence: TGTGCCAGCACCATGGACAGGGAGGATAATTCACCCCTCCACTTT. As protein: CASTMDREDNSPLHF.

This clone occurred a few times. The chain is built from TRBV25-1 and TRBJ1-2, with D hard to call. There are 14 residues in the CDR3. V shed 8 bases and J shed 8 bases, with 21 bases lying between them. Germline V gene sequence: CDR1 MGHDK, CDR2 SYGVNS. The CDR3 DNA reads TGTGCCAGCCAAGGAAACATCCCCACGGGAGGCTACACCTTC. Protein: CASQGNIPTGGYTF.

This clone showed up just a few times. This chain uses TRBV5-4 with TRBJ1-6; D is perhaps TRBD1 (5 bases). The CDR3 contains 18 residues. The V and J ends lost 3 bases and 1 base respectively, with 17 bases between them. Germline loops: CDR1 SGHNT, CDR2 YYREEE (reference sequence). DNA for the CDR3: TGTGCCAGCAGCTATAGAAGGCAGGGAATGTCCTATAATTCACCCCTCCACTTT. Protein sequence: CASSYRRQGMSYNSPLHF.

There are a few counts of this clone. The chain joins TRBV18 to TRBJ1-3; D gene ambiguous. The CDR3 contains 14 residues. V was shortened by 4 bases and J by 2 bases, with 9 bases between the two germline ends. From germline, CDR1 is KGHSH and CDR2 LQKENI. The CDR3 DNA reads TGTGCCAGCTCACTCCCAGTCCCTGGAAACACCATATATTTT. It yields the protein CASSLPVPGNTIYF.

A single count supports this clone. The J gene is TRBJ1-3, the V gene TRBV19; TRBD1 might be the D (5 bases). The CDR3 is 11 residues long. The V end lost 6 bases, the J end lost 8 bases, and 8 bases lay between the germline ends. Germline CDR1 reads LNHDA; CDR2 reads SQIVND (reference sequence). Here the CDR3 reads CASRAGDTIYF. Here the CDR3 DNA reads TGTGCCAGTAGAGCGGGGGACACCATATATTTT.

The chain has TRBV6-5 and TRBJ1-4; TRBD1 matches at 7 bases. The J segment lost 8 bases and the V segment lost 7 bases, leaving 7 bases of the junction unmatched. Germline lookup yields CDR1 MNHEY and CDR2 SVGAGI. This CDR3 has 13 amino acids. The CDR3, as DNA: TGTGCCAGCACCGACAGGGTACGGGAAAAACTGTTTTTT. Residues: CASTDRVREKLFF.

The chain employs TRBV5-1 and TRBJ1-1; 9 bases map to TRBD1. CDR1 SGHRS and CDR2 YFSETQ come from the germline V gene. This CDR3 has 16 amino acids. The V gene end was trimmed by 3 bases and the J gene end by 0 bases; junction bases not matched to a gene: 6. CDR3 residues: CASSSRDRDMNTEAFF. As DNA, the CDR3 is TGCGCCAGCAGCTCCCGGGACAGGGACATGAACACTGAAGCTTTCTTT. Together with reference TRBV5-1 and TRBJ1-1, the CDR3 gives the full variable domain: KAGVTQTPRYLIKTRGQQVTLSCSPISGHRSVSWYQQTPGQGLQFLFEYFSETQRNKGNFPGRFSGRQFSNSRSEMNVSTLELGDSALYLCASSSRDRDMNTEAFFGQGTRLTVV.

The chain is built from TRBV10-3 and TRBJ1-3; D is unresolved. The V gene's germline CDR1 is ENHRY and CDR2 SYGVKD. This CDR3 has 17 residues. The V end was cut by 2 bases, the J end by 0 bases, with 14 bases between. This chain's CDR3 is CAISERSEGASGNTIYF. CDR3 sequence (DNA): TGTGCCATCAGTGAGCGTTCTGAGGGCGCCTCTGGAAACACCATATATTTT.

This clone was seen a few times. V is TRBV4-1 and J is TRBJ1-2; possible D gene TRBD1, 6 bases. This CDR3 is built from 14 residues. V lost 1 base and J lost 8, with 14 bases in between. Germline lookup yields CDR1 MGHRA and CDR2 YSYEKL. The CDR3 loop reads CASSQVLGASGYTF. CDR3 coding DNA: TGCGCCAGCAGCCAAGTTCTGGGGGCGTCGGGCTACACCTTC.

There are a few counts of this clone. The rearrangement links TRBV4-1 to TRBJ1-2, with 11 bases that match TRBD1. Germline CDR1 is MGHRA and CDR2 is YSYEKL. Trimming at V came to 5 bases and at J to 4 bases, leaving 6 bases not matched to a gene. This CDR3 region has 15 residues. The DNA of the CDR3 is TGCGCCAGCAGCGGACAGGGGGCGGACGGCTATGGCTACACCTTC. Its translation is CASSGQGADGYGYTF.

This clone was picked up a small number of times. Here the CDR3 reads CASSLEGTGGSPLHF. CDR3 bases: TGCGCCAGCAGCTTAGAGGGGACAGGGGGTTCACCCCTCCACTTT. This chain uses TRBV5-1 with TRBJ1-6, with 11 positions matching TRBD1. CDR3 length equals 15 residues. Germline CDR1 SGHRS, CDR2 YFSETQ. After removal of 2 bases from V and 9 bases from J, the junction contained 4 bases not matched to a gene.

The rearrangement links TRBV27 to TRBJ2-7; possible D gene TRBD2, 5 bases. The germline gives CDR1 MNHEY, CDR2 SMNVEV (reference sequence). The CDR3 length is 14 residues. V shed 2 bases and J shed 1 base, with 9 bases lying between them. CDR3 DNA sequence: TGTGCCAGCAGTTTAAGCGGTACGTCCTACGAGCAGTACTTC. Translating gives CASSLSGTSYEQYF.

J is TRBJ2-2 and V is TRBV28; 7 bases align to TRBD1. There are 15 residues in the CDR3. Looked up from germline, CDR1 is MDHEN and CDR2 is SYDVKM. Trimming at V came to 3 bases and at J to 4 bases, leaving 5 bases not matched to a gene. The CDR3, as DNA: TGTGCCAGCAGTTTCAGGGGGATCCTCACCGGGGAGCTGTTTTTT. Its translation is CASSFRGILTGELFF.

This clone showed up just a few times. CDR3 sequence reads: CASSLPGRNQPQHF. CDR3 nucleotides: TGTGCCAGCAGCTTACCAGGGCGGAATCAGCCCCAGCATTTT. The genes are TRBV7-9 and TRBJ1-5; TRBD1 might be the D (5 bases). Germline V gives CDR1 SEHNR, CDR2 FQNEAQ (reference sequence). The CDR3 is made up of 14 amino acids. Trimming took off 2 bases at V and 4 bases at J, with 9 bases between the two ends. The full variable domain, in which reference TRBV7-9 and TRBJ1-5 provide the parts outside the CDR3, is DTGVSQNPRHKITKRGQNVTFRCDPISEHNRLYWYRQTLGQGPEFLTYFQNEAQLEKSRLLSDRFSAERPKGSFSTLEIQRTEQGDSAMYLCASSLPGRNQPQHFGDGTRLSIL.

This chain links TRBV5-4 with TRBJ1-2, with 9 bases identical to TRBD1. Trimming took 3 bases from V and 7 from J; bases not matched to a gene: 13. CDR3 length: 16 amino acids. Germline V gives CDR1 SGHNT, CDR2 YYREEE (reference sequence). The chain's CDR3 is CASSSLGGTGLSGYTF. The CDR3, as DNA: TGTGCCAGCAGCTCCCTGGGCGGGACAGGGCTGAGTGGCTACACCTTC.

This chain joins TRBV15 and TRBJ1-2; TRBD1 aligns across 7 bases. With 0 bases clipped from V and 7 bases from J, the junction kept 8 bases outside the gene matches. Germline assignment: CDR1 LNHNV and CDR2 YYDKDF (reference sequence). The CDR3 is 15 residues long. The CDR3 here is CATSRDRGRLLGYTF. CDR3 bases: TGTGCCACCAGCAGAGATAGGGGGCGCTTACTTGGCTACACCTTC.

This clone came up a few times. J is TRBJ2-2 and V is TRBV5-1, with D possibly matching TRBD1 (6 bases). With 4 bases removed from V and 2 bases from J, the gap between germline ends came to 9 bases. Germline V gives CDR1 SGHRS, CDR2 YFSETQ. The CDR3 is 14 residues long. CDR3 loop: CASSKGDNTGELFF. The DNA of the CDR3 is TGCGCCAGCAGCAAGGGGGATAACACCGGGGAGCTGTTTTTT.

This CDR3 reads CASSDQDLERGGNTIYF. CDR3 nucleotide sequence: TGTGCCAGCAGTGATCAGGACCTGGAACGGGGGGGAAACACCATATATTTT. This chain links TRBV2 with TRBJ1-3; perhaps TRBD1 as D (5 bases). Germline values: CDR1 SNHLY, CDR2 FYNNEI. V lost 3 bases and J lost 4, with 19 bases in between. CDR3 size: 17 residues.